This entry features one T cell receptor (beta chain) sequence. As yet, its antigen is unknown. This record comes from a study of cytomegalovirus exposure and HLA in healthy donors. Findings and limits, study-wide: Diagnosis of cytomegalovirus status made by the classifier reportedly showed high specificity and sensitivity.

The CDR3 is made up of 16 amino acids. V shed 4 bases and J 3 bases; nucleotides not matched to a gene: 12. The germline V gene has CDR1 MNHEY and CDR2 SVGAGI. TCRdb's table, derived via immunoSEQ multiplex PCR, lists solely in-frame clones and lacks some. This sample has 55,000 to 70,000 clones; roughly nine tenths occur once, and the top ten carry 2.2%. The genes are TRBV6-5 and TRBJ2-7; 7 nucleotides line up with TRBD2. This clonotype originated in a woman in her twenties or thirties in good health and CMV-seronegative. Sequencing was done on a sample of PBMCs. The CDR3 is CASSSGASGLGYEQYF. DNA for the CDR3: TGTGCCAGCAGTTCCGGGGCTAGCGGCTTGGGCTACGAGCAGTACTTC.